Each of the 21 T cell receptor beta chains below was sequenced from the same sample in a study of blood T cell repertoires in COVID-19. TCRdb's table, derived via immunoSEQ multiplex PCR, lists solely in-frame clones and lacks some. The sample consists of about 250,000 clones, about 82% of them appearing once. Sequenced material: PBMCs or T cells enriched from blood (not recorded which). These receptors were collected from a woman in her forties or fifties with acute COVID-19.

This clone was counted once. The chain couples TRBV3-1 (or the pseudogene TRBV3-2) to TRBJ1-4; TRBD1 matches 7 bases. This CDR3 has 15 amino acids. The germline CDR1 and CDR2 sequences are LGHDT and YNNKEL (reference sequence). The ends lost 2 bases at V and 7 bases at J; junction bases unmatched: 7. The CDR3 bases are TGTGCCAGCAGCCAAAGGGGGCCTCCAGTTGAAAAACTGTTTTTT. Encoded protein: CASSQRGPPVEKLFF.

The chain has TRBV3-1 (or the pseudogene TRBV3-2) and TRBJ2-1; weak D call: TRBD1 (6 bases). The length of the CDR3 is 14 residues. Per germline, CDR1 LGHDT and CDR2 YNNKEL (reference sequence). V lost 6 bases and J 0 bases, leaving 9 bases between the germline ends. The CDR3 sequence is CASRGTNSYNEQFF. The CDR3 DNA reads TGTGCCAGCAGAGGGACAAACTCCTACAATGAGCAGTTCTTC.

As concerns this clone: Being one base from a much bigger clone, this may be a read error. The V and J genes are TRBV9 and TRBJ2-7; 7 nucleotides match TRBD1. V gave up 5 bases and J gave up 0 bases; unmatched junction bases: 5. The CDR3 spans 14 residues. The germline V gene has CDR1 SGDLS and CDR2 YYNGEE. Here the CDR3 DNA reads TGTGCCAGCAGTTTGACAGGGAGCTCCTACGAGCAGTACTTC. This translates into CASSLTGSSYEQYF.

The genes are TRBV12-5 and TRBJ1-1, with D unclear. CDR1 and CDR2 from the germline V gene are LGHNT and FRNRAP. The CDR3 runs to 13 residues. The V and J ends lost 1 base and 5 bases respectively, with 8 bases between them. In DNA form, the CDR3 reads TGTGCTAGTGGTTTGGCTGGGAGGACTGAAGCTTTCTTT. It yields the protein CASGLAGRTEAFF.

The gene calls are TRBV19 and TRBJ1-2; D is perhaps TRBD1 (6 bases). The germline V and J ends were trimmed by 5 bases and 8 bases, with 12 bases remaining between them. This CDR3 is 12 amino acids long. Germline CDR1 reads LNHDA; CDR2 reads SQIVND (reference sequence). CDR3 sequence: CASSSQGSGYTF. CDR3 nucleotides: TGTGCCAGTAGTTCACAGGGAAGCGGCTACACCTTC.

This sequence joins TRBV7-9 and TRBJ2-7; the match to TRBD1 covers 8 bases. The length of the CDR3 is 13 residues. Germline CDR1 reads SEHNR; CDR2 reads FQNEAQ (reference sequence). The junction had 7 bases not matched to a gene; V was cut back by 10 bases and J by 2 bases. The CDR3 sequence is CAISDRAAYEQYF. The CDR3 nucleotides are TGTGCCATCTCGGACAGGGCCGCCTACGAGCAGTACTTC.

The chain is built from TRBV9 and TRBJ1-2; D remains unclear. The ends were cut back, 0 bases at V and 0 bases at J, with 9 bases in the middle. The CDR3 loop spans 15 amino acids. Germline values: CDR1 SGDLS, CDR2 YYNGEE. This CDR3 reads CASSVASNPNYGYTF. The CDR3 region has the DNA TGTGCCAGCAGCGTAGCGAGTAATCCTAACTATGGCTACACCTTC.

The chain combines TRBV10-3 with TRBJ2-2, with 7 bases matching TRBD1. The trim removed 5 bases at V and 2 bases at J, leaving 5 bases unmatched. Germline assignment: CDR1 ENHRY and CDR2 SYGVKD. The length of the CDR3 is 15 residues. Here the CDR3 reads CAISMGQSNTGELFF. The CDR3 coding sequence is TGTGCCATCAGTATGGGACAGTCAAACACCGGGGAGCTGTTTTTT.

The table lists this clone with a few counts. CDR3 coding DNA: TGTGCCAGCAGCCCCGACATGGGGAGCTCCTACGAGCAGTACTTC. It encodes CASSPDMGSSYEQYF. The chain couples TRBV5-5 to TRBJ2-7, with D perhaps matching TRBD2 (5 bases). V was cut by 4 bases and J by 0 bases, with 14 bases left in between. Germline V gene sequence: CDR1 SGHKS, CDR2 YYEKEE (reference sequence). The CDR3 spans 15 residues.

This chain joins TRBV7-2 and TRBJ2-7, with 7 bases fitting TRBD1. Germline-derived CDR1 and CDR2 are SGHTA and FQGNSA. The V segment lost 5 bases and the J segment 3 bases; nucleotides outside the gene matches: 7. This CDR3 spans 14 amino acids. In DNA, the CDR3 is TGTGCCAGCAGCCTTGAGACAGGGTACTACGAGCAGTACTTC. It encodes CASSLETGYYEQYF. Complete variable domain (other parts from reference TRBV7-2 and TRBJ2-7): GAGVSQSPSNKVTEKGKDVELRCDPISGHTALYWYRQSLGQGLEFLIYFQGNSAPDKSGLPSDRFSAERTGGSVSTLTIQRTQQEDSAVYLCASSLETGYYEQYFGPGTRLTVT.

The J gene is TRBJ1-2, the V gene TRBV12-3 or TRBV12-4; D gene ambiguous. CDR3 length: 13 residues. V dropped 2 bases and J dropped 2 bases, with 6 bases sitting between them. CDR3 amino acids: CASSLPRNYGYTF. The CDR3 region has the DNA TGTGCCAGCAGTTTACCCAGGAACTATGGCTACACCTTC.

J is TRBJ2-1 and V is TRBV5-1; 8 nucleotides align to TRBD1. With V trimmed by 3 bases and J by 3 bases, 8 bases remained unmatched. Germline CDR1 and CDR2: SGHRS and YFSETQ. CDR3 size: 16 residues. The CDR3 DNA follows: TGCGCCAGCAGCTCATCCTCCGGGACAGGCTACAATGAGCAGTTCTTC. It yields the protein CASSSSSGTGYNEQFF.

The genes are TRBV3-1 (or the pseudogene TRBV3-2) and TRBJ2-7; 9 positions match TRBD1. V trimming: 6 bases; J trimming: 2 bases; junction bases outside the gene matches: 17. CDR1 LGHDT and CDR2 YNNKEL come from the germline V gene (reference sequence). The CDR3 is 18 amino acids. CDR3 nucleotide sequence: TGTGCCAGCAGGTTCCGGGACAGGGACCGACCGTCAACCTACGAGCAGTACTTC. Translating it yields CASRFRDRDRPSTYEQYF.

Here the CDR3 reads CAWEGGAGYTF. As DNA, the CDR3 is TGTGCCTGGGAAGGAGGGGCGGGCTACACCTTC. V gene TRBV30 combines with J gene TRBJ1-2; weak D call: TRBD1 (5 bases). This CDR3 comprises 11 residues. Trimming removed 5 bases from V and 8 bases from J, with 12 bases in between. Germline CDR1 reads GTSNPN; CDR2 reads SVGIG (reference sequence).

V and J are TRBV7-9 and TRBJ1-2; D not certain. CDR3 size: 11 residues. Germline lookup yields CDR1 SEHNR and CDR2 FQNEAQ (reference sequence). V lost 2 bases and J 7 bases, leaving 5 bases between the germline ends. The DNA of the CDR3 is TGTGCCAGCAGCTTATGGAGTGGCTACACCTTC. Translating gives CASSLWSGYTF.

In its sample, this clone ranks as medium-sized. The chain links TRBV28 to TRBJ2-2, with no clear D. Germline CDR1 is MDHEN and CDR2 is SYDVKM. V gave up 5 bases and J gave up 6 bases, with 13 bases separating them. The CDR3 contains 14 residues. CDR3 sequence (DNA): TGTGCCAGCAGTGTCACCTCTGCGGCCGGGGAGCTGTTTTTT. As protein: CASSVTSAAGELFF.

The CDR3 sequence is CSVATGGNTEAFF. The DNA for the CDR3 is TGCAGCGTTGCTACAGGGGGAAACACTGAAGCTTTCTTT. The chain couples TRBV29-1 to TRBJ1-1, with 8 bases aligning to TRBD1. The junction had 3 bases not matched to a gene; V was cut back by 4 bases and J by 2 bases. This CDR3 spans 13 amino acids. Per germline, CDR1 SQVTM and CDR2 ANQGSEA.

J is TRBJ2-7 and V is TRBV6-5, with 9 bases identical to TRBD1. Germline-derived CDR1 and CDR2 are MNHEY and SVGAGI. Trimming took 8 bases from V and 6 from J; bases not matched to a gene: 5. The CDR3 has 12 residues. The CDR3: CASGTGKFEQYF. In DNA form, the CDR3 reads TGTGCCAGCGGGACAGGGAAATTCGAGCAGTACTTC.

This chain connects TRBV9 to TRBJ2-3, with 10 bases matching TRBD2. Germline V gene lookup returns CDR1 SGDLS and CDR2 YYNGEE. This CDR3 has 17 residues. V trimming: 0 bases; J trimming: 1 base; junction bases outside the gene matches: 5. CDR3 residues: CASSVGGLAGGTDTQYF. The DNA for the CDR3 is TGTGCCAGCAGCGTAGGGGGCCTAGCGGGGGGCACAGATACGCAGTATTTT. The entire variable domain, with the rest obtained from reference TRBV9 and TRBJ2-3, is as follows: DSGVTQTPKHLITATGQRVTLRCSPRSGDLSVYWYQQSLDQGLQFLIQYYNGEERAKGNILERFSAQQFPDLHSELNLSSLELGDSALYFCASSVGGLAGGTDTQYFGPGTRLTVL.

V and J are TRBV5-1 and TRBJ1-3; TRBD1 aligns across 7 bases. V trimming: 4 bases; J trimming: 4 bases; junction bases outside the gene matches: 2. This CDR3 region has 13 residues. Germline V CDR1 and CDR2: SGHRS, YFSETQ. The CDR3, as DNA: TGCGCCAGCAGCCCGACAGGGGGAAACACCATATATTTT. As protein: CASSPTGGNTIYF.

This chain links TRBV5-6 with TRBJ1-2, with 7 bases fitting TRBD1. CDR3 length: 14 amino acids. The germline V gene has CDR1 SGHDT and CDR2 YYEEEE. The ends lost 4 bases at V and 8 bases at J; junction bases unmatched: 11. The CDR3 DNA reads TGTGCCAGCAGCCATCCCGGACAGGCTGGAGGCTACACCTTC. It specifies CASSHPGQAGGYTF.